The clone carrying this TCR beta chain was counted at least ten times. Found in a library prepared for alpha chains, this beta chain is an off-target read, and its abundance has little meaning. Germline assignment: CDR1 MNHEY and CDR2 SVGAGI. Trimming shortened V by 2 bases and J by 1 base, and 7 bases separated the two germline ends. The CDR3 consists of 14 residues. This sample's time point: sample taken at primary tumor resection. A total of about 73 untreated early-stage non-small cell lung cancer patients served as donors. Unsorted whole RNA from tumor, nontumor lung or frozen PBMC underwent sequencing. All TCR cDNA molecules were individually tagged with a unique molecular identifier. Using its own MiXCR run on the 5' RACE reads, TCRdb lists one record per CDR3 protein. The table has some 16,000 distinct CDR3 sequences, about 3.9% seen once. The data were taken from a study of spatial heterogeneity in lung cancer. Overall study: Consistent detection of more beta-chain than alpha-chain sequences was observed.

The sequencing here drew on normal lung tissue next to the tumor, taken at surgery. The receptor comes from a male donor with early-stage non-small cell lung cancer. The gene calls are TRBV6-5 and TRBJ2-3, with a weak D call TRBD2 (6 bases). CDR3 sequence reads: CASSYIAGTDTQYF. The DNA for the CDR3 is TGTGCCAGCAGTTACATAGCGGGCACAGATACGCAGTATTTT.